This TCR beta chain came from a study of cytomegalovirus exposure and HLA in healthy donors. Regarding the study as a whole: 16,951 TCR beta sequences were associated with HLA alleles at 0.05 false discovery rate in a later analysis. The study put under 200 TCR beta chains on its list as cytomegalovirus-associated. Usually a TCR sequence was rare, but some public TCRs were found in many donors.

The CDR3 is 12 residues long. J was trimmed by 7 bases and V by 0 bases; bases with no gene match: 3. CDR1 and CDR2 from the germline V gene are GTSNPN and SVGIG (reference sequence). Concerning this clone: Its target is not known.

The PCR contained 60 Vbeta and 13 Jbeta primers. Authors' methods: About 11 million of 80 million to 85 million unique TCR beta chains were shared, per a later count. Profiling relied on immunoSEQ multiplex PCR, and the TCRdb table lists in-frame clones only, not all of them. V and J calls plus clone size are reproduced from that table; the DNA served to infer D and trimming. The sample contains approximately 130,000 clones, over 80% of which appear only once. This TCR derives from a boy between 10 and 17 years old in good health and CMV-seronegative. Sequenced: PBMCs. The chain uses TRBV30 and TRBJ2-7; 7 bases match TRBD2. The CDR3 protein is CAWSVWREEQYF. The DNA for the CDR3 is TGTGCCTGGAGTGTATGGCGGGAGGAGCAGTACTTC. The full variable domain, in which reference TRBV30 and TRBJ2-7 provide the parts outside the CDR3, is SQTIHQWPATLVQPVGSPLSLECTVEGTSNPNLYWYRQAAGRGLQLLFYSVGIGQISSEVPQNLSASRPQDRQFILSSKKLLLSDSGFYLCAWSVWREEQYFGPGTRLTVT.